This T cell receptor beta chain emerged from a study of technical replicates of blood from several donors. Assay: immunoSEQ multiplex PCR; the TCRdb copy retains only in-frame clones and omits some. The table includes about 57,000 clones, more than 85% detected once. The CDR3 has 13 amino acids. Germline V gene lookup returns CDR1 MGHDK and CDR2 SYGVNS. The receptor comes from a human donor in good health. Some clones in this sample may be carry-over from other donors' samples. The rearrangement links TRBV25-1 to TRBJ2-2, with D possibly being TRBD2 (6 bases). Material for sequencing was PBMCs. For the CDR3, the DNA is TGTGCGTTAGCGGACCCGAACACCGGGGAGCTGTTTTTT. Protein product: CALADPNTGELFF.